These 18 T cell receptor beta chains share one sample of origin, sequenced in a study of T cells in Graves' hyperthyroidism and ophthalmopathy. Amplification of TCR beta CDR3 regions used RNA as the template. First-round RT-PCR of the TCR CDR3 relied on the HTBI primer set. Using its own MiXCR run on the multiplex PCR reads, TCRdb lists one record per CDR3 protein. The top ten clones hold around 15% of a sample with under 400,000 distinct CDR3 sequences, about a sixth of them seen once. Source material: blood. All receptors derive from a woman aged 40 to 50 with Graves' ophthalmopathy.

This clonotype was seen ten or more times. The chain has TRBV6-2 or TRBV6-3 and TRBJ2-2; 11 bases match TRBD2. CDR3 length: 15 residues. Germline loops: CDR1 MNHEY, CDR2 SVGEGT. After removal of 6 bases from V and 5 bases from J, the junction contained 5 bases not matched to a gene. CDR3: CASSLTSGRTGELFF. For the CDR3, the DNA is TGTGCCAGCAGCCTCACTAGCGGGAGAACCGGGGAGCTGTTTTTT.

The V gene is TRBV12-5, the J gene TRBJ1-1, with 7 bases fitting TRBD1. Losses at the gene ends were 6 bases for V and 3 bases for J; bases not matched to a gene: 10. The CDR3 covers 15 residues. Germline loops: CDR1 LGHNT, CDR2 FRNRAP. The CDR3 DNA follows: TGTGCTAGTGGACCCTCAGGGGGAAGGGACACTGAAGCTTTCTTT. This translates into CASGPSGGRDTEAFF.

This clonotype was observed a handful of times. The gene calls are TRBV19 and TRBJ1-6; D perhaps matches TRBD1 (6 bases). This CDR3 is 17 amino acids long. Germline assignment: CDR1 LNHDA and CDR2 SQIVND (reference sequence). Trimming cost V 7 bases and J 8 bases, with 24 bases left between them. DNA of the CDR3: TGTGCCAGTAACCCGGGGGCGGACCGCCTTTCAGATTCACCCCTCCACTTT. It codes for CASNPGADRLSDSPLHF.

This clonotype was found many times. This chain connects TRBV7-2 to TRBJ1-3; D gene unclear. The V gene's germline CDR1 is SGHTA and CDR2 FQGNSA. The CDR3 runs to 16 residues. The germline V and J ends were trimmed by 1 base and 0 bases, with 10 bases remaining between them. CDR3 nucleotides: TGTGCCAGCAGCTTAGTGGGAGGTCGCTCTGGAAACACCATATATTTT. This codes for CASSLVGGRSGNTIYF.

This clonotype was seen repeatedly, ten times or more. V usage is TRBV29-1 and J usage is TRBJ2-7; D uncertain. Trimming cost V 4 bases and J 1 base, with 8 bases left between them. The CDR3 has 12 amino acids. The germline V gene has CDR1 SQVTM and CDR2 ANQGSEA. The chain's CDR3 is CSVGVGSYEQYF. The CDR3 nucleotides read TGCAGCGTTGGTGTCGGATCCTACGAGCAGTACTTC.

The chain recombines TRBV20-1 with TRBJ2-5; D possibly corresponds to TRBD2 (5 bases). V was trimmed by 3 bases and J by 0 bases, leaving 8 bases between them. Germline CDR1 and CDR2: DFQATT and SNEGSKA (reference sequence). The CDR3 consists of 13 residues. The CDR3 is CSARRANQETQYF. The CDR3 DNA reads as TGCAGTGCTAGGCGGGCAAACCAAGAGACCCAGTACTTC.

This clonotype was observed at least ten times. The gene calls are TRBV10-3 and TRBJ2-7; 7 nucleotides align to TRBD1. CDR1 and CDR2 from the germline V gene are ENHRY and SYGVKD. The CDR3 is 13 amino acids. V shed 5 bases, J shed 3 bases, and the junction held 4 bases outside the gene matches. The CDR3 DNA reads as TGTGCCATCAGTCGGGACAGCCGCTACGAGCAGTACTTC. Translated, it gives CAISRDSRYEQYF.

The chain combines TRBV6-1 with TRBJ2-5, with 10 positions matching TRBD2. CDR1 is MNHNS, CDR2 SASEGT, per germline. The length of the CDR3 is 15 residues. With 6 bases clipped from V and 2 bases from J, the junction kept 6 bases outside the gene matches. For the CDR3, the DNA is TGTGCCAGCAGCGTAGCGGGGGGAATACAAGAGACCCAGTACTTC. Protein: CASSVAGGIQETQYF.

V is TRBV15 and J is TRBJ2-7; no definite D call. The CDR3 is 15 residues long. V dropped 1 base and J dropped 3 bases, with 13 bases sitting between them. Germline CDR1 and CDR2: LNHNV and YYDKDF (reference sequence). CDR3 sequence: CATSRGMGSSYEQYF. The CDR3 nucleotides are TGTGCCACCAGCAGAGGCATGGGCAGTAGCTACGAGCAGTACTTC.

This clonotype was observed many times. V usage is TRBV24-1 and J usage is TRBJ2-2, with 7 positions matching TRBD2. Per the germline V gene, CDR1 is KGHDR and CDR2 is SFDVKD. V gave up 2 bases and J gave up 4 bases; unmatched junction bases: 3. The CDR3 spans 15 residues. The CDR3 DNA sequence: TGTGCCACCAGTGATTCAGGGACTATCACCGGGGAGCTGTTTTTT. Its protein product is CATSDSGTITGELFF.

This clonotype appeared many times. The chain carries TRBV28 and TRBJ1-5, with a tentative D call TRBD1 (6 bases). V shed 4 bases and J shed 12 bases, with 25 bases lying between them. Germline V CDR1 and CDR2: MDHEN, SYDVKM. The CDR3 consists of 16 residues. CDR3 sequence reads: CASSSPLTPDRSFQHF. As DNA, the CDR3 is TGTGCCAGCAGTTCCCCATTAACTCCCGACAGGTCCTTCCAGCATTTT.

This clonotype was found many times. The chain joins TRBV20-1 to TRBJ2-1, with D tentatively TRBD1 (6 bases). The J call may not be correct, given that the DNA end is closer to TRBJ2-7. The CDR3 runs 12 residues. CDR1 DFQATT and CDR2 SNEGSKA come from the germline V gene (reference sequence). This CDR3 reads CSARVTGPEQYF. The CDR3 DNA reads as TGCAGTGCTAGAGTGACAGGCCCCGAGCAGTACTTC.

This clonotype came up many times. The chain links TRBV6-5 to TRBJ1-6; no reliable D call. Trimming removed 3 bases from V and 2 bases from J, with 17 bases in between. Germline V CDR1 and CDR2: MNHEY, SVGAGI. The CDR3 runs to 18 residues. The CDR3 reads CASSYSSPGRPYNSPLHF. CDR3 bases: TGTGCCAGCAGTTATTCCAGTCCCGGTCGACCCTATAATTCACCCCTCCACTTT.

This clonotype was detected many times. This chain links TRBV28 with TRBJ2-4; the D gene could be TRBD1 or TRBD2 (5 bases each). Germline lookup yields CDR1 MDHEN and CDR2 SYDVKM. V was clipped by 5 bases and J by 0 bases, with 14 bases between them. CDR3 length: 16 residues. The CDR3 loop is CASSTQGPLAKNIQYF. The CDR3 DNA sequence: TGTGCCAGCAGTACTCAGGGACCTTTAGCCAAAAACATTCAGTACTTC.

Many counts were recorded for this clonotype. The CDR3 region has the DNA TGTGCCTGGAGCGGCGACAGGGACCAGCCCCAGCATTTT. It specifies CAWSGDRDQPQHF. This chain joins TRBV30 and TRBJ1-5, with 7 bases that match TRBD1. V lost 3 bases to trimming and J lost 7 bases; unmatched junction nucleotides: 6. The CDR3 loop spans 13 amino acids. Germline V gene sequence: CDR1 GTSNPN, CDR2 SVGIG (reference sequence).

The rearrangement links TRBV12-3 or TRBV12-4 to TRBJ1-2; TRBD1 might be the D (5 bases). This CDR3 spans 13 amino acids. V was pared by 6 bases and J by 5 bases, with 13 bases between. The CDR3 sequence is CASSWRRGYGYTF. The CDR3 DNA is TGTGCCAGCAGCTGGAGAAGGGGTTATGGCTACACCTTC.

Many counts were recorded for this clonotype. This rearrangement joins TRBV6-1 to TRBJ1-1, with a tentative D call TRBD1 (5 bases). This CDR3 has 12 residues. Trimming shortened V by 2 bases and J by 8 bases, and 9 bases separated the two germline ends. Germline V gene data show CDR1 as MNHNS and CDR2 as SASEGT. In DNA, the CDR3 is TGTGCCAGCAGTGAATGGTCAGGGGAAGCTTTCTTT. It codes for CASSEWSGEAFF.

This clonotype appeared many times. The chain links TRBV6-1 to TRBJ2-2; 9 bases fit TRBD2. Germline CDR1 is MNHNS and CDR2 is SASEGT. The J segment lost 5 bases and the V segment lost 4 bases, leaving 5 bases of the junction unmatched. CDR3 length: 15 residues. The CDR3 spells CASSVAGGGTGELFF. The DNA of the CDR3 is TGTGCCAGCAGTGTCGCGGGAGGGGGGACCGGGGAGCTGTTTTTT.